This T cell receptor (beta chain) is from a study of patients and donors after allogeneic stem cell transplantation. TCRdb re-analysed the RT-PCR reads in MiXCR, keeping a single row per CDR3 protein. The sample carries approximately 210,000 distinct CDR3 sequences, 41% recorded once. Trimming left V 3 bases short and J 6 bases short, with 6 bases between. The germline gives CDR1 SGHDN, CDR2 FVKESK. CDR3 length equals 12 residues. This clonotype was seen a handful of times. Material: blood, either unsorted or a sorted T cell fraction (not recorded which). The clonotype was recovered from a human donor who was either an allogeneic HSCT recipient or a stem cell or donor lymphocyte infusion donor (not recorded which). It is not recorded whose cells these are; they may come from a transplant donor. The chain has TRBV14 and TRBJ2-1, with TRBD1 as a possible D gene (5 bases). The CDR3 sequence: CASSQQGNEQFF. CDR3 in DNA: TGTGCCAGCAGCCAGCAGGGCAATGAGCAGTTCTTC.